These 20 T cell receptor beta chains originate from one sample sequenced in a study of control samples from healthy donors and cancer patients (dated by TCRdb to about 2020). Libraries came from the immunoSEQ multiplex PCR assay. The source is immuneACCESS, and TCRdb retained only in-frame sequences with V and J called. Part of the clones is not carried over; for the studies checked, unresolved V genes explain less than half of this, and the remainder is unexplained. This sample lists 35,000 to 55,000 clones; 65% to 80% were detected once. The biggest ten clones account for roughly a sixth of the sample. The sequencing sample was made of formalin-fixed, paraffin-embedded tissue. The receptors were gathered from a male donor with melanoma.

The rearrangement links TRBV4-1 to TRBJ2-7; TRBD2 matches at 7 bases. Germline-derived CDR1 and CDR2 are MGHRA and YSYEKL. With V trimmed by 1 base and J by 1 base, 4 bases remained unmatched. The CDR3 runs to 15 residues. This CDR3 is CASSQGLADSYEQYF. DNA for the CDR3: TGCGCCAGCAGCCAAGGTCTAGCGGATTCCTACGAGCAGTACTTC.

This chain uses TRBV27 with TRBJ2-5; 11 bases are shared with TRBD2. CDR3 length: 15 amino acids. The V gene's germline CDR1 is MNHEY and CDR2 SMNVEV (reference sequence). V was pared by 6 bases and J by 4 bases, with 7 bases of the junction left unmatched. The DNA for the CDR3 is TGTGCCAGCAGATTACTAGCGGGAGTGGGAGAGACCCAGTACTTC. Translating it yields CASRLLAGVGETQYF.

This clone came up a few times. The CDR3 DNA is TGTGCCACCAGTGACCCCGACAGGGGGCATCGCAATGAGCAGTTCTTC. It yields the protein CATSDPDRGHRNEQFF. The chain is built from TRBV24-1 and TRBJ2-1; 10 bases fit TRBD1. With 4 bases clipped from V and 6 bases from J, the junction kept 8 bases outside the gene matches. This CDR3 contains 16 residues. Germline V gene data show CDR1 as KGHDR and CDR2 as SFDVKD.

V and J are TRBV13 and TRBJ2-5; 10 nucleotides align to TRBD2. CDR3 length: 16 residues. The V and J ends lost 5 bases and 3 bases, in that order; junction bases with no gene match: 9. CDR1 and CDR2 (germline): PRHDT, FYEKMQ (reference sequence). The CDR3 loop reads CASSPRFSGREETQYF. CDR3 nucleotides: TGTGCCAGCAGCCCACGGTTCAGCGGGAGGGAAGAGACCCAGTACTTC.

This clone occurred a few times. The chain is built from TRBV9 and TRBJ1-1, with D possibly being TRBD1 (6 bases). The CDR3 extends over 13 amino acids. Germline values: CDR1 SGDLS, CDR2 YYNGEE. Trimming pared 1 base from V and 8 bases from J, leaving 12 bases between. CDR3 amino acids: CASSVIIGGEAFF. CDR3 bases: TGTGCCAGCAGCGTAATTATAGGGGGGGAAGCTTTCTTT.

The CDR3 DNA sequence: TGTGCCAGTAGCCCAACGGGACACAACACAGATACGCAGTATTTT. Its protein product is CASSPTGHNTDTQYF. The chain links TRBV19 to TRBJ2-3, with a weak D call TRBD1 (6 bases). Trimming stripped 6 bases from V and 2 bases from J, with 15 bases between. The CDR3 runs 15 residues. From germline, CDR1 is LNHDA and CDR2 SQIVND (reference sequence). The whole variable domain, remainder taken from reference TRBV19 and TRBJ2-3, is DGGITQSPKYLFRKEGQNVTLSCEQNLNHDAMYWYRQDPGQGLRLIYYSQIVNDFQKGDIAEGYSVSREKKESFPLTVTSAQKNPTAFYLCASSPTGHNTDTQYFGPGTRLTVL.

This clone was detected only a few times. The chain employs TRBV6-5 and TRBJ1-5; D remains unclear. V was clipped by 6 bases and J by 1 base, with 10 bases between them. CDR1 is MNHEY, CDR2 SVGAGI, per germline. This CDR3 has 14 amino acids. DNA for the CDR3: TGTGCCAGCAGCCCCCTCCCAAGCAATCAGCCCCAGCATTTT. This gives the protein CASSPLPSNQPQHF.

The chain recombines TRBV5-1 with TRBJ1-6; TRBD1 might be the D (5 bases). CDR1 is SGHRS and CDR2 is YFSETQ in the germline V gene. V dropped 0 bases and J dropped 10 bases, with 14 bases sitting between them. The CDR3 runs 15 residues. The CDR3 DNA reads as TGCGCCAGCAGCTTGGAGAGGGGCTTGTACTCACCCCTCCACTTT. Protein sequence: CASSLERGLYSPLHF.

By its share, this clone is large. The chain recombines TRBV19 with TRBJ2-7, with TRBD2 identical over 10 bases. Trimming at V came to 6 bases and at J to 3 bases, leaving 8 bases not matched to a gene. The CDR3 is 15 amino acids. Germline assignment: CDR1 LNHDA and CDR2 SQIVND (reference sequence). The CDR3 sequence: CASSQSSGSYYEQYF. The CDR3, as DNA: TGTGCCAGTAGCCAATCTAGCGGGAGTTACTACGAGCAGTACTTC.

This clone was observed a single time. J is TRBJ1-1 and V is TRBV6-5; D remains ambiguous. The CDR3 extends over 15 amino acids. Trimming pared 1 base from V and 0 bases from J, leaving 9 bases between. CDR1 MNHEY and CDR2 SVGAGI come from the germline V gene. CDR3 bases: TGTGCCAGCAGTTACTACTCGGGCTTGAACACTGAAGCTTTCTTT. Translated: CASSYYSGLNTEAFF.

This sequence joins TRBV5-1 and TRBJ2-2; D not certain. From germline, CDR1 is SGHRS and CDR2 YFSETQ. This CDR3 is built from 17 residues. Trimming left V 1 base short and J 0 bases short, with 13 bases between. The CDR3 sequence: CASSLYPEAPNTGELFF. The CDR3 coding sequence is TGCGCCAGCAGCTTGTATCCGGAAGCCCCGAACACCGGGGAGCTGTTTTTT.

Concerning this clone: Mismatch with germline at one junction end may stem from a read error. The sample holds other DNA sequences that translate to the same CDR3. The J gene is TRBJ1-5, the V gene TRBV6-6; 8 nucleotides align to TRBD1. This CDR3 is 15 amino acids long. In germline, CDR1 is MNHNY, CDR2 SVGAGI (reference sequence). The CDR3 here is CASSSGQGRGQPQHF. CDR3 DNA: TGTGCCAGCAGCTCCGGACAGGGAAGGGGCCAGCCTCAGCATTTT.

CDR3 DNA sequence: TGTGCCAGCAGCCCACGACAGGGCCTCCAAGAGACCCAGTACTTC. Protein: CASSPRQGLQETQYF. V usage is TRBV9 and J usage is TRBJ2-5; 7 bases align to TRBD1. Germline-derived CDR1 and CDR2 are SGDLS and YYNGEE. V lost 4 bases and J lost 1; bases outside the gene matches: 7. This CDR3 is built from 15 residues.

The chain uses TRBV30 and TRBJ2-7, with a weak D call TRBD2 (5 bases). CDR1 GTSNPN and CDR2 SVGIG come from the germline V gene (reference sequence). This CDR3 has 14 residues. With 0 bases removed from V and 5 bases from J, the gap between germline ends came to 14 bases. CDR3 loop: CAWSVVAQRDEQYF. In DNA form, the CDR3 reads TGTGCCTGGAGTGTAGTTGCACAGAGGGACGAGCAGTACTTC.

The chain employs TRBV7-3 and TRBJ2-1, with D perhaps matching TRBD1 or TRBD2 (6 bases each). The CDR3 has 15 amino acids. The V end was cut by 5 bases, the J end by 2 bases, with 13 bases between. Germline loops: CDR1 SGHTA, CDR2 FQGTGA. The chain's CDR3 is CASSPGALAYNEQFF. In DNA, the CDR3 is TGTGCCAGCAGCCCGGGGGCCCTGGCCTACAATGAGCAGTTCTTC.

This clone appeared a few times. The chain has TRBV6-5 and TRBJ1-1, with TRBD1 matching 7 bases. CDR3 length equals 14 residues. Germline V gives CDR1 MNHEY, CDR2 SVGAGI. The ends lost 2 bases at V and 1 base at J; junction bases unmatched: 1. The CDR3 DNA is TGTGCCAGCAGTTACAGGGGGCGGAACACTGAAGCTTTCTTT. Its translation is CASSYRGRNTEAFF.

In its sample, this clone is medium-sized. The chain links TRBV14 to TRBJ2-7; TRBD2 matches 7 bases. This CDR3 has 14 residues. The V and J ends lost 1 base and 6 bases, in that order; junction bases with no gene match: 6. Germline-derived CDR1 and CDR2 are SGHDN and FVKESK. The CDR3 reads CASSQAGGGIEQYF. In nucleotides, the CDR3 is TGTGCCAGCAGCCAAGCGGGAGGTGGGATCGAGCAGTACTTC.

This clone was counted ten times or more. This chain links TRBV3-1 (or the pseudogene TRBV3-2) with TRBJ2-7; D gene unclear. The ends were cut back, 0 bases at V and 7 bases at J, with 7 bases in the middle. This CDR3 has 12 amino acids. Germline V gives CDR1 LGHDT, CDR2 YNNKEL (reference sequence). The CDR3 region has the DNA TGTGCCAGCAGCCAAGAAGGGTATGAGCAGTACTTC. It codes for CASSQEGYEQYF.

The chain carries TRBV29-1 and TRBJ1-2, with D maybe TRBD1 (6 bases). Germline V gene data show CDR1 as SQVTM and CDR2 as ANQGSEA. The CDR3 contains 12 residues. The ends were cut back, 7 bases at V and 4 bases at J, with 13 bases in the middle. The CDR3 is CSAGGQSYGYTF. Here the CDR3 DNA reads TGCAGCGCAGGAGGACAGTCCTATGGCTACACCTTC.

The table lists this clone with many counts. This rearrangement joins TRBV28 to TRBJ2-1; 7 nucleotides match TRBD2. CDR3 length: 13 residues. The trim removed 5 bases at V and 6 bases at J, leaving 4 bases unmatched. Germline CDR1 and CDR2: MDHEN and SYDVKM. CDR3 sequence (DNA): TGTGCCAGCAGTGCGGGAGCCACCAATGAGCAGTTCTTC. Translating it yields CASSAGATNEQFF.